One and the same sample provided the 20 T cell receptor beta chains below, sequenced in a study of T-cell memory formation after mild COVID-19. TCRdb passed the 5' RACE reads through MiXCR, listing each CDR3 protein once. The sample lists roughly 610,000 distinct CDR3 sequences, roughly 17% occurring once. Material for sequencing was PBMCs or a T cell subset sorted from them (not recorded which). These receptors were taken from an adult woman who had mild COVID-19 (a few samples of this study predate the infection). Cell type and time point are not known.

CDR3 sequence (DNA): TGCGCCAGCAGCGGATGGACAGGGTACAATGAGCAGTTCTTC. It translates to CASSGWTGYNEQFF. This chain joins TRBV5-1 and TRBJ2-1, with TRBD1 identical over 8 bases. The CDR3 contains 14 residues. The V segment lost 4 bases and the J segment 4 bases; nucleotides outside the gene matches: 4. Germline CDR1 and CDR2: SGHRS and YFSETQ.

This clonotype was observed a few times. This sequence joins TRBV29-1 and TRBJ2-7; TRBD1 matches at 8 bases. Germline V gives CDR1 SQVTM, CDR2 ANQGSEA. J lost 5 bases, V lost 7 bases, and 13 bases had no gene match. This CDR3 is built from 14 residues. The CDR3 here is CSARQGPNEDEQYF. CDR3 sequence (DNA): TGCAGCGCTAGACAGGGGCCTAATGAGGACGAGCAGTACTTC.

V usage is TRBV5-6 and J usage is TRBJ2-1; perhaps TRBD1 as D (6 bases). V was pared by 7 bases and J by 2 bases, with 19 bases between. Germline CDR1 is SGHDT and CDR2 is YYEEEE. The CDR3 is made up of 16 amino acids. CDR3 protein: CASGSETGTPYNEQFF. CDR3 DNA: TGTGCCAGCGGCTCCGAGACCGGGACACCCTACAATGAGCAGTTCTTC.

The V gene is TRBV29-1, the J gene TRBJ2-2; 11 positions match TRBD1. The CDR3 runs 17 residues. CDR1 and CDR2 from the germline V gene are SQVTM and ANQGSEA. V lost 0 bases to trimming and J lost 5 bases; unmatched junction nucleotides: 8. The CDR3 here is CSVEDQFGTGGTGELFF. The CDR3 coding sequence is TGCAGCGTTGAAGATCAATTTGGGACAGGGGGAACCGGGGAGCTGTTTTTT.

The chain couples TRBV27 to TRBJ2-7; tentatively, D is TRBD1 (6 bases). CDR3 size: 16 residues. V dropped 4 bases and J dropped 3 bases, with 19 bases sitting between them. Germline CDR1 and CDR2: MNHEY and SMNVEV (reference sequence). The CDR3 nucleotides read TGTGCCAGCAGTTCCCCGGGACATAATGCCGTCTACGAGCAGTACTTC. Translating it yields CASSSPGHNAVYEQYF.

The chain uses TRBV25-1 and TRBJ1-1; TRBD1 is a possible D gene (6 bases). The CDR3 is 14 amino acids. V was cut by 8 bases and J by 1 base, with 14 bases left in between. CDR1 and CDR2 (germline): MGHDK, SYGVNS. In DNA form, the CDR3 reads TGTGCCAGCGGACCACAGGGTACGAACACTGAAGCTTTCTTT. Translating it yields CASGPQGTNTEAFF.

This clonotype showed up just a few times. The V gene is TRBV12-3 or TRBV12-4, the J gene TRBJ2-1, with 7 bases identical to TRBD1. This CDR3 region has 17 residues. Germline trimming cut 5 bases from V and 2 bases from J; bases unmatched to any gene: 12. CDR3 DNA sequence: TGTGCCAGCAGTCCCGCGACAGGGTTCGGCGCCTACAATGAGCAGTTCTTC. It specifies CASSPATGFGAYNEQFF.

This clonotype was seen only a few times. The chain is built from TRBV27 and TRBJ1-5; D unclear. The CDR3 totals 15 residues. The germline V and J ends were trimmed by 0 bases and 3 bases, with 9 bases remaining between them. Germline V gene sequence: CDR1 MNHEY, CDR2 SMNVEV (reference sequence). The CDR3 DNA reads TGTGCCAGCAGTTTATCGGCAGGCGTCAATCAGCCCCAGCATTTT. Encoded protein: CASSLSAGVNQPQHF.

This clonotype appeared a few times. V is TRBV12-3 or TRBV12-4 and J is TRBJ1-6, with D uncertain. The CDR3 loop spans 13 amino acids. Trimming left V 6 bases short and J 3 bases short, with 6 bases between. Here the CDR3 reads CASSVDYNSPLHF. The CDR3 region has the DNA TGTGCCAGCAGCGTAGACTATAATTCACCCCTCCACTTT.

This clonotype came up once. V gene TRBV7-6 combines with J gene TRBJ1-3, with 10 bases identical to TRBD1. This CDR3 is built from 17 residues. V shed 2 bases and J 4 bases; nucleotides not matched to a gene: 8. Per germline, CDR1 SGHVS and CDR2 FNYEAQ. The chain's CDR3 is CASSLQLGTGEGNTIYF. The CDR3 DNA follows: TGTGCCAGCAGCTTACAACTTGGGACAGGGGAAGGAAACACCATATATTTT.

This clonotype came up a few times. The CDR3 bases are TGTGCCAGCAGCCACGGACTAGCGGGAGTAGATACAGATACGCAGTATTTT. Its protein is CASSHGLAGVDTDTQYF. The chain links TRBV7-2 to TRBJ2-3; 13 bases align to TRBD2. The CDR3 is 17 amino acids. Germline assignment: CDR1 SGHTA and CDR2 FQGNSA. The V and J ends lost 5 bases and 3 bases, in that order; junction bases with no gene match: 8.

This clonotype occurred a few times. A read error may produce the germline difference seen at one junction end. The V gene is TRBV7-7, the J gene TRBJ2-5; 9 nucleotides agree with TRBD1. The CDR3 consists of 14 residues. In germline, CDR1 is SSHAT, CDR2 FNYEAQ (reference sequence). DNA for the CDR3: TGTGCTAGCAGCGGCGACAGGGGGGCAGAGACCCAGTACTTC. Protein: CASSGDRGAETQYF.

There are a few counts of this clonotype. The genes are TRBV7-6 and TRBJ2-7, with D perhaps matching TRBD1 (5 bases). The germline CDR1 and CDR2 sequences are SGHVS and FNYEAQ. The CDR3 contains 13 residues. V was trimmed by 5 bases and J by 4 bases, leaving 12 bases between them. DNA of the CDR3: TGTGCCAGCAGCCCGACAGTTGGGTACGAGCAGTACTTC. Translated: CASSPTVGYEQYF.

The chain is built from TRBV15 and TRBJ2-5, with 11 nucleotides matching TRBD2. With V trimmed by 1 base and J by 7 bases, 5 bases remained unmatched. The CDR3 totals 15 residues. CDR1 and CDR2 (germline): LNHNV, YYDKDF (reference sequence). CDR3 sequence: CATSRASGRKGTQYF. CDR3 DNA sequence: TGTGCCACCAGCAGAGCTAGCGGGAGGAAGGGGACCCAGTACTTC.

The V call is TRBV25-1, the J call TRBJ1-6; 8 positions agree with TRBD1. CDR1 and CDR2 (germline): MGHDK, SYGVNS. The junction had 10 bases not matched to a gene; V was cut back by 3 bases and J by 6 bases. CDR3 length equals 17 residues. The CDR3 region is CASSDLGRGQFNSPLHF. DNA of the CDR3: TGTGCCAGCAGTGATCTCGGCAGGGGGCAATTTAATTCACCCCTCCACTTT.

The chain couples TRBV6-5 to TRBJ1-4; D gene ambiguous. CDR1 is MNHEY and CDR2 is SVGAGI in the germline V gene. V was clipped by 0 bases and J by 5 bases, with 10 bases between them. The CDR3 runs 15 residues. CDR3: CASSYSEGLNEKLFF. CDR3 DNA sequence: TGTGCCAGCAGTTACTCGGAGGGTCTGAATGAAAAACTGTTTTTT.

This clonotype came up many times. The CDR3 sequence: CASSPGTSGGGTGELFF. CDR3 coding DNA: TGTGCCAGCAGTCCCGGGACTAGCGGGGGGGGCACCGGGGAGCTGTTTTTT. The genes are TRBV12-3 or TRBV12-4 and TRBJ2-2; 16 bases fit TRBD2. The J segment lost 4 bases and the V segment lost 5 bases, leaving 4 bases of the junction unmatched. The length of the CDR3 is 17 residues.

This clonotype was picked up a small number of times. The CDR3, as DNA: TGTGCCAGCAGCCAAGACGTAGCGGGAGGGTACTACAATGAGCAGTTCTTC. Amino acid sequence: CASSQDVAGGYYNEQFF. The chain links TRBV4-2 to TRBJ2-1, with TRBD2 matching 11 bases. From germline, CDR1 is LGHNA and CDR2 YNFKEQ. V lost 0 bases, J lost 3 bases, and 4 bases stayed unmatched. There are 17 residues in the CDR3.

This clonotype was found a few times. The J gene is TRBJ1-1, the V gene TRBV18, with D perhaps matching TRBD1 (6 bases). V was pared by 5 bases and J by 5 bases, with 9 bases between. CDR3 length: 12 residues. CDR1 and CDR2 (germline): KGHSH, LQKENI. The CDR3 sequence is CASSTGATEAFF. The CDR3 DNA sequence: TGTGCCAGCTCAACGGGGGCGACTGAAGCTTTCTTT. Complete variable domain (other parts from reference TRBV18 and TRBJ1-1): NAGVMQNPRHLVRRRGQEARLRCSPMKGHSHVYWYRQLPEEGLKFMVYLQKENIIDESGMPKERFSAEFPKEGPSILRIQQVVRGDSAAYFCASSTGATEAFFGQGTRLTVV.

The CDR3 here is CASSSGTANEKLFF. The CDR3 DNA follows: TGTGCCAGCAGCTCAGGCACAGCTAATGAAAAACTGTTTTTT. This chain connects TRBV7-2 to TRBJ1-4; no firm D call. CDR1 and CDR2 from the germline V gene are SGHTA and FQGNSA. The CDR3 runs 14 residues. Trimming removed 4 bases from V and 3 bases from J, with 9 bases in between.